Below, 5 T cell receptor beta chains from the same sample are listed, as sequenced in a study of blood T cell repertoires in COVID-19. TCRdb's copy holds only in-frame clones and misses some; the assay was immunoSEQ multiplex PCR. The sample shows over 250,000 clones, more than 80% of them seen only once. Specimen: PBMCs or T cells enriched from blood (not recorded which). These receptors came from a woman aged 25 to 39 who had recovered from COVID-19.

The table lists this clone with a few counts. V gene TRBV5-1 combines with J gene TRBJ2-7; the D gene is possibly TRBD2 (6 bases). The V end was cut by 0 bases, the J end by 1 base, with 14 bases between. The CDR3 covers 16 residues. The germline gives CDR1 SGHRS, CDR2 YFSETQ. The CDR3 DNA reads TGCGCCAGCAGCTTGGCCATGGCTAGCGTATCCTACGAGCAGTACTTC. The encoded protein is CASSLAMASVSYEQYF.

This chain joins TRBV5-1 and TRBJ1-1, with unresolved D. V lost 4 bases and J lost 5, with 27 bases in between. In germline, CDR1 is SGHRS, CDR2 YFSETQ. The CDR3 contains 18 residues. The CDR3 DNA is TGCGCCAGCAGCCCACGCTCCGGGGTTACTACACTGGGAACTGAAGCTTTCTTT. As protein: CASSPRSGVTTLGTEAFF. The full variable domain, rest sourced from reference TRBV5-1 and TRBJ1-1, is KAGVTQTPRYLIKTRGQQVTLSCSPISGHRSVSWYQQTPGQGLQFLFEYFSETQRNKGNFPGRFSGRQFSNSRSEMNVSTLELGDSALYLCASSPRSGVTTLGTEAFFGQGTRLTVV.

The V and J genes are TRBV4-3 and TRBJ1-6, with D tentatively TRBD1 (5 bases). The V and J ends lost 1 base and 10 bases respectively, with 17 bases between them. Germline V gene data show CDR1 as LGHNA and CDR2 as YSLEER. CDR3 length: 16 amino acids. Here the CDR3 reads CASSQVPQLGGSPLHF. The CDR3 DNA follows: TGCGCCAGCAGCCAAGTTCCCCAGCTGGGGGGGTCACCCCTCCACTTT.

This chain connects TRBV4-3 to TRBJ2-1; 8 positions agree with TRBD2. The junction had 12 bases not matched to a gene; V was cut back by 3 bases and J by 8 bases. CDR1 is LGHNA, CDR2 YSLEER, per germline. The CDR3 runs to 16 residues. CDR3 nucleotide sequence: TGCGCCAGCAGCCAGATAGCAGCGGGAGTAGGGTATGAGCAGTTCTTC. Its protein product is CASSQIAAGVGYEQFF.

J is TRBJ1-1 and V is TRBV6-5; 8 positions agree with TRBD1. The CDR3 spans 11 residues. CDR1 and CDR2 from the germline V gene are MNHEY and SVGAGI. J lost 5 bases, V lost 11 bases, and 4 bases had no gene match. CDR3 in DNA: TGTGCCGTCCGGACAGGGACTGAAGCTTTCTTT. As protein: CAVRTGTEAFF.